A single sample is the source of the 3 T cell receptor beta chains below, sequenced in a study of beta chain features in type 1 diabetes. Since all of the isolated RNA was reverse transcribed, expressed TCRB transcripts were what got sequenced. This table comes from immunoSEQ multiplex PCR, and its TCRdb copy is limited to in-frame clones, with some not included. The sample includes 150,000 to 160,000 clones, more than 9.5% seen only once; the top ten take approximately 2%. The sequencing input was central memory CD4+ T cells from blood. All receptors come from a man aged 18 to 30 in good health.

The CDR3 is CASSQPPGLAGDGREQFF. DNA of the CDR3: TGTGCCAGCAGCCAACCGCCGGGACTAGCGGGGGATGGTCGTGAGCAGTTCTTC. The chain has TRBV4-2 and TRBJ2-1; 14 bases match TRBD2. The germline V gene has CDR1 LGHNA and CDR2 YNFKEQ. V was pared by 2 bases and J by 9 bases, with 12 bases of the junction left unmatched. The CDR3 is made up of 18 amino acids.

This clone was detected a few times. The CDR3 sequence: CASSEYTGNTGELFF. The DNA of the CDR3 is TGTGCCAGCAGTGAATACACAGGGAACACCGGGGAGCTGTTTTTT. The genes are TRBV25-1 and TRBJ2-2; weak D call: TRBD1 (5 bases). Germline CDR1 and CDR2: MGHDK and SYGVNS. The CDR3 is 15 residues long. Trimming stripped 0 bases from V and 1 base from J, with 6 bases between.

This clone was seen a handful of times. This sequence joins TRBV19 and TRBJ2-4, with 7 positions matching TRBD1. The CDR3 extends over 14 amino acids. The V gene end was trimmed by 7 bases and the J gene end by 4 bases; junction bases not matched to a gene: 7. CDR1 and CDR2 from the germline V gene are LNHDA and SQIVND (reference sequence). CDR3 region: CASKDRTVKNIQYF. In DNA form, the CDR3 reads TGTGCCAGTAAGGACAGGACCGTAAAAAACATTCAGTACTTC.